Here is one TCR beta chain with its context. In germline, CDR1 is SGDLS, CDR2 YYNGEE. V lost 2 bases and J 1 base, leaving 11 bases between the germline ends. The CDR3 covers 15 residues. This entry is derived from a study of blood T cell repertoires in COVID-19. Background on the study: Spain, Italy and the United States supplied samples that represented acute and convalescent COVID-19. PBMCs, B-cell-depleted T cells, or T cells were the source of the cDNA or gDNA that made up the material.

In the original analysis: Quantification of nucleated cells was approximated via reference gene primer amplification. Using immunoSEQ multiplex PCR, the repertoire was profiled, and TCRdb retains in-frame clones only, with some absent. The V and J calls and the clone size are those of that table, but D and trimming were determined from the DNA. Of approximately 240,000 clones in the sample, 83% were seen once. The gene calls are TRBV9 and TRBJ2-3, with a possible D match to TRBD1 (5 bases). Input material: peripheral blood. This TCR came from a human donor in a cohort sampled during active COVID-19. The CDR3 coding sequence is TGTGCCAGCAGCGTCGCAGGGTGGGGCACAGATACGCAGTATTTT. It translates to CASSVAGWGTDTQYF. The variable domain in full, completed from reference TRBV9 and TRBJ2-3, reads DSGVTQTPKHLITATGQRVTLRCSPRSGDLSVYWYQQSLDQGLQFLIQYYNGEERAKGNILERFSAQQFPDLHSELNLSSLELGDSALYFCASSVAGWGTDTQYFGPGTRLTVL.